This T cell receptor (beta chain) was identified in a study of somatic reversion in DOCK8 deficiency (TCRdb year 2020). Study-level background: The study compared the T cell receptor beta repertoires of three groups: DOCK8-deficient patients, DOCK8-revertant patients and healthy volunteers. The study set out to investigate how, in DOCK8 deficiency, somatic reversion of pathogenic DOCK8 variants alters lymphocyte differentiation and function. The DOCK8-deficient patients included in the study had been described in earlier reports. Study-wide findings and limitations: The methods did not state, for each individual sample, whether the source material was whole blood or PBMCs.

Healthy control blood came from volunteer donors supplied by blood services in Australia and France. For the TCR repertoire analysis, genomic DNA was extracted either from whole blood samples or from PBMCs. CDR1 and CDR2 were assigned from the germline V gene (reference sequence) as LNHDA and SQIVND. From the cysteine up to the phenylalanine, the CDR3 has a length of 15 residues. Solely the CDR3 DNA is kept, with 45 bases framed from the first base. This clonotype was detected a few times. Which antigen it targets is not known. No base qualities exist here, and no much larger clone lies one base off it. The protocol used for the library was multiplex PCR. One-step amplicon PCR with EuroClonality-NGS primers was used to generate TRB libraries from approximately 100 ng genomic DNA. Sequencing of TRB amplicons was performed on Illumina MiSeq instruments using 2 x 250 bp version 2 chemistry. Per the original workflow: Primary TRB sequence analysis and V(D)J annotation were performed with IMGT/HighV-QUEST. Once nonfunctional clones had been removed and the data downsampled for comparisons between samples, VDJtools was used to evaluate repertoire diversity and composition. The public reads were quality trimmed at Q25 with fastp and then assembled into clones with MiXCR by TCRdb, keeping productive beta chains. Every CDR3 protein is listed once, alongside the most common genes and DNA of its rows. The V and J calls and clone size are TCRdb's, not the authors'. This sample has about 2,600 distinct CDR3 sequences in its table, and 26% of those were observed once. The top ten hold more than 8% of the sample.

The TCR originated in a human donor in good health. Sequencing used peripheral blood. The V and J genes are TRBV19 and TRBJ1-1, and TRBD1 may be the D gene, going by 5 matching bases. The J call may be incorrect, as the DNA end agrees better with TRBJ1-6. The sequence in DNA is TGTGCCAGTAGTCCTCCGGGGCAGGGAAGATCACCCCTCCACTTT. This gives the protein CASSPPGQGRSPLHF.